This T cell receptor (beta chain) is drawn from a study of blood T cell repertoires in COVID-19. Germline CDR1 and CDR2: LNHNV and YYDKDF (reference sequence). CDR3 length equals 13 residues. V lost 2 bases and J lost 0, with 4 bases in between. Produced via immunoSEQ multiplex PCR; TCRdb's table is partial and in-frame only. The table records over 400,000 clones, roughly 88% of them present only once. The chain employs TRBV15 and TRBJ1-1; no clear D gene. Sequencing was performed on peripheral blood. This sequence originates from a human donor in a cohort sampled during active COVID-19. CDR3 amino acids: CATSRQMNTEAFF. As DNA, the CDR3 is TGTGCCACCAGCAGACAGATGAACACTGAAGCTTTCTTT.